These 15 T cell receptor beta chains share one sample of origin, sequenced in a study of shared clonotypes between healthy human individuals (dated by TCRdb to 2018 to 2021). Library method: the immunoSEQ multiplex PCR assay. What TCRdb holds here is the immuneACCESS table cut down to in-frame rearrangements. Part of the clones is not present; checked against another copy, under half of the missing clones reflect an unresolved V gene, and the others are unexplained. The sample includes under 2.5 million clones, with 85% to 95% observed a single time. 0.37% of the sample is held by the ten biggest clonotypes. Specimen: naive CD4+ T cells from PBMCs. The intended sense of this specimen's cell subset or site label: CD45RA+ positively selected. These TCRs come from a young man in good health. Some clones in this sample may be carry-over from other donors' samples.

The gene calls are TRBV7-9 and TRBJ2-3; D call uncertain. Per the germline V gene, CDR1 is SEHNR and CDR2 is FQNEAQ (reference sequence). V was trimmed by 5 bases and J by 7 bases, leaving 13 bases between them. This CDR3 region has 13 residues. CDR3 amino acids: CASSDPGPNTQYF. The CDR3 bases are TGTGCCAGCAGCGACCCGGGCCCCAATACGCAGTATTTT.

V is TRBV29-1 and J is TRBJ2-1, with D perhaps TRBD2 (5 bases). CDR3 length equals 17 residues. Between the trimmed V and J ends, which lost 2 bases and 1 base, there was a span of 18 bases. Germline V gene lookup returns CDR1 SQVTM and CDR2 ANQGSEA. CDR3 in amino acids: CSVEYSSRSASYNEQFF. The CDR3 bases are TGCAGCGTTGAATATTCTAGCCGAAGCGCTTCCTACAATGAGCAGTTCTTC.

The chain joins TRBV30 to TRBJ2-1, with no clear D. CDR3 length equals 11 residues. Trimming took 3 bases from V and 9 from J, leaving 9 bases between them. Per germline, CDR1 GTSNPN and CDR2 SVGIG (reference sequence). The CDR3 nucleotides are TGTGCCTGGAGACGAGCCGGTGAGCAGTTCTTC. This gives the protein CAWRRAGEQFF.

V and J are TRBV7-3 and TRBJ2-1; D is possibly TRBD2 (6 bases). Per germline, CDR1 SGHTA and CDR2 FQGTGA. The CDR3 consists of 15 residues. The ends were cut back, 5 bases at V and 7 bases at J, with 18 bases in the middle. CDR3 sequence (DNA): TGTGCCAGCAGCCTGAGCGGGTCTGGGGGAAATGAGCAGTTCTTC. Residues: CASSLSGSGGNEQFF.

Only one count was recorded for this clone. The J gene is TRBJ1-1, the V gene TRBV6-6; no clear D gene. Per the germline V gene, CDR1 is MNHNY and CDR2 is SVGAGI (reference sequence). Between the trimmed V and J ends, which lost 0 bases and 4 bases, there was a span of 9 bases. There are 14 residues in the CDR3. CDR3 DNA sequence: TGTGCCAGCAGTTACTCGGCTCTTAGCACTGAAGCTTTCTTT. Translated: CASSYSALSTEAFF.

The V gene is TRBV28, the J gene TRBJ2-3, with 9 bases matching TRBD1. J lost 6 bases, V lost 5 bases, and 9 bases had no gene match. From germline, CDR1 is MDHEN and CDR2 SYDVKM. This CDR3 region has 15 residues. Here the CDR3 DNA reads TGTGCCAGCAGTCTGGACAGGGGAAGAGGGGATACGCAGTATTTT. It codes for CASSLDRGRGDTQYF.

The chain joins TRBV7-2 to TRBJ1-2; TRBD1 matches 11 bases. The CDR3 extends over 14 amino acids. V shed 5 bases, J shed 4 bases, and the junction held 3 bases outside the gene matches. The V gene's germline CDR1 is SGHTA and CDR2 FQGNSA. In DNA, the CDR3 is TGTGCCAGCAGCGAAGGACAGGGGGCCTATGGCTACACCTTC. Translated: CASSEGQGAYGYTF.

The chain recombines TRBV19 with TRBJ1-1; 7 bases fit TRBD1. V shed 5 bases and J 1 base; nucleotides not matched to a gene: 10. CDR1 is LNHDA and CDR2 is SQIVND in the germline V gene (reference sequence). The CDR3 loop spans 16 amino acids. The CDR3 spells CASSLGRGHKNTEAFF. The CDR3 DNA reads as TGTGCCAGTAGTTTAGGTAGGGGGCACAAGAACACTGAAGCTTTCTTT.

The rearrangement links TRBV12-5 to TRBJ1-1, with TRBD1 matching over 7 bases. The CDR3 is 13 residues long. The V gene's germline CDR1 is LGHNT and CDR2 FRNRAP. Germline trimming cut 5 bases from V and 1 base from J; bases unmatched to any gene: 1. The CDR3 spells CASGRQGNTEAFF. The DNA of the CDR3 is TGTGCTAGTGGTAGACAGGGGAACACTGAAGCTTTCTTT.

The gene calls are TRBV7-9 and TRBJ1-2; TRBD1 is a possible D gene (6 bases). In germline, CDR1 is SEHNR, CDR2 FQNEAQ (reference sequence). The CDR3 contains 13 residues. V gave up 5 bases and J gave up 5 bases, with 12 bases separating them. For the CDR3, the DNA is TGTGCCAGCAGCCCACCGACAGGATATGGCTACACCTTC. Its translation is CASSPPTGYGYTF.

This sequence joins TRBV7-2 and TRBJ2-7; 8 nucleotides line up with TRBD2. Looked up from germline, CDR1 is SGHTA and CDR2 is FQGNSA. This CDR3 has 17 amino acids. J gave up 0 bases and V 0 bases, and 7 bases lay outside the gene matches. CDR3 sequence: CASSLARGSGTSYEQYF. For the CDR3, the DNA is TGTGCCAGCAGCTTAGCGAGGGGTAGCGGGACCTCCTACGAGCAGTACTTC.

This chain joins TRBV10-3 and TRBJ1-4; unclear D gene. CDR1 is ENHRY and CDR2 is SYGVKD in the germline V gene. The V and J ends lost 4 bases and 8 bases respectively, with 11 bases between them. The CDR3 extends over 13 amino acids. CDR3 in amino acids: CAISAAVGEKLFF. The CDR3 DNA follows: TGTGCCATCAGTGCGGCTGTTGGGGAAAAACTGTTTTTT.

Remarks on this clone: In the same sample, other DNA sequences code for this CDR3. The chain employs TRBV19 and TRBJ2-7; D is possibly TRBD1 (6 bases). Germline CDR1 is LNHDA and CDR2 is SQIVND (reference sequence). Trimming removed 3 bases from V and 3 bases from J, with 9 bases in between. The CDR3 loop spans 13 amino acids. The CDR3 sequence: CASSMDSSYEQYF. CDR3 coding DNA: TGTGCCAGTAGTATGGACAGCAGCTACGAGCAGTACTTC.

This chain connects TRBV9 to TRBJ1-2, with 7 bases fitting TRBD1. CDR3 length: 13 residues. The germline gives CDR1 SGDLS, CDR2 YYNGEE. V shed 0 bases, J shed 7 bases, and the junction held 3 bases outside the gene matches. The DNA for the CDR3 is TGTGCCAGCAGCGTAGAGGGGGCAGCTGGCTACACCTTC. Translating gives CASSVEGAAGYTF.

The genes are TRBV7-2 and TRBJ2-1, with D perhaps matching TRBD2 (6 bases). Germline V CDR1 and CDR2: SGHTA, FQGNSA. The V gene lost 2 bases and the J gene lost 0 bases, with 8 bases spanning the gap. The CDR3 sequence is 15 residues long. This CDR3 is CASSLIADSYNEQFF. The CDR3 DNA follows: TGTGCCAGCAGCTTAATAGCGGACTCCTACAATGAGCAGTTCTTC.